Listed here are 23 T cell receptor beta chains from one sample, sequenced in a study of T cells in Graves' hyperthyroidism and ophthalmopathy. TCR beta CDR3 regions were amplified from RNA transcripts. During a first-round RT-PCR of the TCR CDR3, the HTBI primer set was used. TCRdb redid the calling of the multiplex PCR reads with MiXCR, one entry per CDR3 protein. The table shows 370,000 or so distinct CDR3 sequences, with 20% to 25% occurring only once. The specimen was blood. The receptors come from a man aged 45-65 years with Graves' hyperthyroidism.

The chain links TRBV27 to TRBJ2-3; TRBD2 aligns across 14 bases. V lost 4 bases, J lost 2 bases, and 11 bases stayed unmatched. This CDR3 has 19 amino acids. Germline lookup yields CDR1 MNHEY and CDR2 SMNVEV (reference sequence). CDR3 sequence (DNA): TGTGCCAGCAGTTCCAGACTAGCGGGAGGGCCGGGATACACAGATACGCAGTATTTT. Protein: CASSSRLAGGPGYTDTQYF.

The chain combines TRBV6-2 or TRBV6-3 with TRBJ1-6; D is undetermined. The CDR3 length is 14 residues. Germline V CDR1 and CDR2: MNHEY, SVGEGT. Trimming took off 5 bases at V and 6 bases at J, with 11 bases between the two ends. For the CDR3, the DNA is TGTGCCAGCAGTAACCGGGAGGGTAATTCACCCCTCCACTTT. Translated: CASSNREGNSPLHF.

This clonotype was seen a handful of times. This chain connects TRBV12-3 or TRBV12-4 to TRBJ2-1; 8 nucleotides align to TRBD2. The CDR3 is made up of 14 amino acids. The V and J ends lost 3 bases and 5 bases, in that order; junction bases with no gene match: 3. CDR3 in amino acids: CASSLTSANNEQFF. The CDR3 nucleotides read TGTGCCAGCAGTTTGACTAGCGCAAACAATGAGCAGTTCTTC.

The V and J genes are TRBV6-1 and TRBJ2-5; no clear D. The CDR3 length is 13 residues. Trimming removed 1 base at V and 4 bases at J, with 7 bases between. Germline assignment: CDR1 MNHNS and CDR2 SASEGT. The CDR3 here is CASSEGGLETQYF. The CDR3 DNA reads TGTGCCAGCAGTGAAGGGGGTTTAGAGACCCAGTACTTC.

The DNA of the CDR3 is TGTGCCAGCAGCCTTAGGGGGGGGGCCTACAATGAGCAGTTCTTC. This gives the protein CASSLRGGAYNEQFF. V gene TRBV3-1 combines with J gene TRBJ2-1; possible D gene TRBD2, 7 bases. The V end was cut by 4 bases, the J end by 2 bases, with 12 bases between. This CDR3 is built from 15 residues. Germline CDR1 LGHDT, CDR2 YNNKEL (reference sequence).

The chain carries TRBV7-3 and TRBJ2-7; TRBD2 is a possible D gene (5 bases). CDR1 and CDR2 from the germline V gene are SGHTA and FQGTGA. The CDR3 sequence is 14 residues long. Trimming stripped 2 bases from V and 5 bases from J, with 13 bases between. The CDR3 DNA reads as TGTGCCAGCAGCTTATCTGCCCTAGCCGACGAGCAGTACTTC. Protein: CASSLSALADEQYF.

This clonotype has more than one count but fewer than ten. The V call is TRBV7-2, the J call TRBJ1-2; D unresolved. In germline, CDR1 is SGHTA, CDR2 FQGNSA. This CDR3 has 11 residues. Written as DNA, the CDR3 is TGTGTCGCGGATTCTAACTATGGCTACACCTTC. Encoded protein: CVADSNYGYTF.

The chain recombines TRBV28 with TRBJ1-1, with TRBD1 identical over 8 bases. The CDR3 spans 13 residues. CDR1 and CDR2 from the germline V gene are MDHEN and SYDVKM. J was trimmed by 7 bases and V by 7 bases; bases with no gene match: 8. CDR3 sequence reads: CASNRDRRFEAFF. For the CDR3, the DNA is TGTGCCAGCAATCGGGACAGGAGATTTGAAGCTTTCTTT.

With respect to this clonotype: This clone may be a read error of a much larger clone one base away. The J gene is TRBJ2-1, the V gene TRBV20-1; 8 positions agree with TRBD1. The J call is in doubt because the DNA end fits TRBJ2-7 better. This CDR3 has 16 amino acids. Germline V lookup: CDR1 DFQATT, CDR2 SNEGSKA (reference sequence). This CDR3 reads CSAILKDRAPYNEQYF. The CDR3 region has the DNA TGCAGTGCCATACTGAAGGACAGGGCACCCTACAATGAGCAGTACTTC.

The chain joins TRBV19 to TRBJ1-6, with D possibly matching TRBD1 (6 bases). The germline gives CDR1 LNHDA, CDR2 SQIVND (reference sequence). V was shortened by 0 bases and J by 10 bases, with 16 bases between the two germline ends. The CDR3 contains 16 residues. CDR3 bases: TGTGCCAGTAGTATAGATCCGGGGGGCCTCAGCTCACCCCTCCACTTT. It translates to CASSIDPGGLSSPLHF. The entire variable domain, with the rest obtained from reference TRBV19 and TRBJ1-6, is as follows: DGGITQSPKYLFRKEGQNVTLSCEQNLNHDAMYWYRQDPGQGLRLIYYSQIVNDFQKGDIAEGYSVSREKKESFPLTVTSAQKNPTAFYLCASSIDPGGLSSPLHFGNGTRLTVT.

This clonotype was observed at least ten times. J is TRBJ2-1 and V is TRBV6-1, with D unclear. The germline V and J ends were trimmed by 7 bases and 0 bases, with 10 bases remaining between them. The CDR3 loop spans 14 amino acids. Germline lookup yields CDR1 MNHNS and CDR2 SASEGT. In DNA, the CDR3 is TGTGCCAGCAAGGTTGGCGGCTCCTACAATGAGCAGTTCTTC. This codes for CASKVGGSYNEQFF.

Comment on this clonotype: This likely comes from a read error, as the CDR3 has no conserved phenylalanine or tryptophan at its end. This sequence joins TRBV11-1 and TRBJ2-5; D gene ambiguous. CDR1 SGHAT and CDR2 FQDESV come from the germline V gene (reference sequence). This CDR3 contains 13 residues. The V and J ends lost 6 bases and 5 bases respectively, with 13 bases between them. As DNA, the CDR3 is TGTGCCAGCAGTTCCAGCGTACGCGAGACCCAGTACTTA. Encoded protein: CASSSSVRETQYL.

The sample holds many counts of this clonotype. In DNA form, the CDR3 reads TGTGCCTGGAGTGTACTATCGGGTCGCCCGGAAGAAAAACTGTTTTTT. This translates into CAWSVLSGRPEEKLFF. The rearrangement uses TRBV30 and TRBJ1-4; D unresolved. The CDR3 runs 16 residues. Per the germline V gene, CDR1 is GTSNPN and CDR2 is SVGIG (reference sequence). V lost 0 bases, J lost 8 bases, and 19 bases lay in between.

The chain carries TRBV12-3 or TRBV12-4 and TRBJ2-1; TRBD2 is a possible D gene (6 bases). The CDR3 contains 15 residues. With 3 bases removed from V and 7 bases from J, the gap between germline ends came to 16 bases. CDR3 in amino acids: CASSFLTGDGNEQFF. CDR3 coding DNA: TGTGCCAGCAGTTTTCTAACGGGAGATGGGAATGAGCAGTTCTTC.

This clonotype was observed a few times. This sequence joins TRBV5-1 and TRBJ2-7, with 9 bases lining up with TRBD1. The J segment lost 5 bases and the V segment lost 4 bases, leaving 7 bases of the junction unmatched. CDR3 size: 14 residues. Germline-derived CDR1 and CDR2 are SGHRS and YFSETQ. The CDR3 region is CASSKAGQGDEQYF. CDR3 DNA: TGCGCCAGCAGCAAAGCGGGACAGGGAGACGAGCAGTACTTC.

V gene TRBV27 combines with J gene TRBJ2-7; 7 nucleotides line up with TRBD1. The CDR3 is 14 amino acids. Trimming removed 4 bases from V and 6 bases from J; junction bases left unmatched: 9. Germline assignment: CDR1 MNHEY and CDR2 SMNVEV (reference sequence). As DNA, the CDR3 is TGTGCCAGCAGTTCGACCCGGGACAGTGTCGAGCAGTACTTC. This gives the protein CASSSTRDSVEQYF.

The CDR3 protein is CASSVDEGEGYTF. For the CDR3, the DNA is TGTGCCAGCAGCGTAGACGAGGGAGAGGGCTACACCTTC. This sequence joins TRBV9 and TRBJ1-2; D is undetermined. The CDR3 is made up of 13 amino acids. V gave up 0 bases and J gave up 8 bases, with 11 bases separating them. In germline, CDR1 is SGDLS, CDR2 YYNGEE.

The table lists this clonotype with a few counts. V is TRBV7-2 and J is TRBJ2-3; unclear D gene. The CDR3 runs to 11 residues. CDR1 is SGHTA, CDR2 FQGNSA, per germline. V lost 5 bases and J lost 5, with 5 bases in between. The CDR3 protein is CASSRQDTQYF. CDR3 bases: TGTGCCAGCAGCCGCCAAGATACGCAGTATTTT.

With regard to this clonotype: One end of the junction varies from germline; a read error may be responsible. V is TRBV6-2 or TRBV6-3 and J is TRBJ2-2, with D tentatively TRBD2 (5 bases). CDR1 is MNHEY, CDR2 SVGEGT, per germline. CDR3 length equals 13 residues. The CDR3 here is CTSSRTNTGELFF. The CDR3 nucleotides read TGTACCAGCAGCCGGACTAACACCGGGGAGCTGTTTTTT.

In this sample, this clonotype turned up many times. The chain has TRBV3-1 and TRBJ2-1; weak D call: TRBD2 (5 bases). Trimming cost V 5 bases and J 15 bases, with 14 bases left between them. This CDR3 region has 11 residues. Germline-derived CDR1 and CDR2 are LGHDT and YNNKEL (reference sequence). Written as DNA, the CDR3 is TGTGCCAGCAGCGATACGGGGAGACGGTTCTTC. This codes for CASSDTGRRFF.

This clonotype was detected only a few times. The chain joins TRBV15 to TRBJ2-5; perhaps TRBD1 as D (5 bases). Germline V gene lookup returns CDR1 LNHNV and CDR2 YYDKDF (reference sequence). This CDR3 is built from 16 residues. Trimming took off 5 bases at V and 5 bases at J, with 21 bases between the two ends. The CDR3 DNA follows: TGTGCCACCAGCGCAAGAGGTTCAGGGTTGGGGGAGACCCAGTACTTC. Its protein is CATSARGSGLGETQYF.

The rearrangement uses TRBV20-1 and TRBJ2-1; the D call may be TRBD1 or TRBD2 (6 bases each). CDR1 is DFQATT, CDR2 SNEGSKA, per germline (reference sequence). V gave up 6 bases and J gave up 8 bases, with 11 bases separating them. The CDR3 is 11 residues long. CDR3 bases: TGCAGTGCAAAGGGGGAGGATGAGCAGTTCTTC. Translating gives CSAKGEDEQFF.

This clonotype was recorded many times. The chain has TRBV27 and TRBJ2-3, with a possible D match to TRBD2 (6 bases). This CDR3 is built from 14 residues. V was shortened by 11 bases and J by 2 bases, with 17 bases between the two germline ends. The germline V gene encodes CDR1 MNHEY and CDR2 SMNVEV (reference sequence). CDR3 sequence reads: CAASRDLSTDTQYF. Written as DNA, the CDR3 is TGTGCCGCCTCCCGGGACTTATCCACAGATACGCAGTATTTT.